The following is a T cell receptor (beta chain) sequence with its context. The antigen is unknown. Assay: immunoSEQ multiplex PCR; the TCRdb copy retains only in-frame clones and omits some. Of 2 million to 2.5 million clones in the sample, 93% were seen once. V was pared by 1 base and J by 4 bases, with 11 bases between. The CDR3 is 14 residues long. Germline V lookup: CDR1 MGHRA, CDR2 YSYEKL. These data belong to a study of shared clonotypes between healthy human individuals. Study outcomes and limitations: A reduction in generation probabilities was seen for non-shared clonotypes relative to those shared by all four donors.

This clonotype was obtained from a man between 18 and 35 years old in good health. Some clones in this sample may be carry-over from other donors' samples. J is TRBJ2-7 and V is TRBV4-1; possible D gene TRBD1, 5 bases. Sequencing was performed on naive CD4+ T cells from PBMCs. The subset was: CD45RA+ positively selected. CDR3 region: CASSQGGALYEQYF. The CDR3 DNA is TGCGCCAGCAGCCAAGGTGGGGCGTTGTACGAGCAGTACTTC.